This is a list of T cell receptor beta chains from one sample in a study of CD8+ T cells in alopecia areata. The table came from immunoSEQ multiplex PCR; TCRdb's copy has only in-frame clones and leaves some out. The sample lists 90,000 to 100,000 clones; about 58% were seen once. The sample in question was CD8+ T cells sorted from blood, obtained at week 4, from a patient treated with tofacitinib. These receptors all come from a human donor with alopecia areata. Both conserved end residues are part of each CDR3. The D gene is left open where the match is weak. Size is omitted from some rows. Given values are once, few, many or a class for expanded clones.

.	TRBV29-1	few	TRBJ2-2	TGCAGCGTTGTTGGGACCGGGGAGCTGTTTTTT	CSVVGTGELFF
TRBD1	TRBV27	.	TRBJ2-5	TGTGCCAGCAGTTTGGACAGGGGAGGAGAGACCCAGTACTTC	CASSLDRGGETQYF
TRBD2	TRBV4-1	.	TRBJ2-1	TGCGCCAGCAGCCATAGCGGGGGAAACTCCTACAATGAGCAGTTCTTC	CASSHSGGNSYNEQFF
.	TRBV28	few	TRBJ2-1	TGTGCCAGCAGTGGGCGACTTCAGTGGCAGTTCTTC	CASSGRLQWQFF
.	TRBV5-6	.	TRBJ2-6	TGTGCCAGCAGCGACGAGGTTAAGGTTGGGGCCAACGTCCTGACTTTC	CASSDEVKVGANVLTF
.	TRBV10-3	few	TRBJ1-1	TGTGCCATCAGTGAGGTAGGAATAAGGGGAGAAGCTTTCTTT	CAISEVGIRGEAFF
.	TRBV29-1	few	TRBJ2-7	TGCAGCGTAGAAAACCCAGGGATCCCCTACGAGCAGTACTTC	CSVENPGIPYEQYF
TRBD1	TRBV25-1	.	TRBJ2-2	TGTGCCAGCAGCGGGACAGGGGGAACCGGGGAGCTGTTTTTT	CASSGTGGTGELFF
TRBD2	TRBV2	.	TRBJ2-1	TGTGCCAGCAGTGGGCAGCGGGGGGGCTGGAATGAGCAGTTCTTC	CASSGQRGGWNEQFF
TRBD1	TRBV27	.	TRBJ1-1	TGTGCCAGCAGTACCCGACAGGGGCCGAACACTGAAGCTTTCTTT	CASSTRQGPNTEAFF
.	TRBV4-1	few	TRBJ2-7	TGCGCCAGCAGCCAGACCCGGGACGGGGGAAGAGGGGAGCAGTACTTC	CASSQTRDGGRGEQYF
TRBD1	TRBV23-1	.	TRBJ1-2	TGCGCCAGCAGCCCGACAGGGTACTATGGCTACACCTTC	CASSPTGYYGYTF
TRBD2	TRBV5-4	.	TRBJ2-4	TGTGCCAGCAGCCTAGCGGGAGGGGAGGCCAAAAACATTCAGTACTTC	CASSLAGGEAKNIQYF
TRBD1	TRBV23-1	few	TRBJ2-7	TGCGCCAGCACCACAGCGGACAGGGCAATCGACGAGCAGTACTTC	CASTTADRAIDEQYF
.	TRBV27	.	TRBJ2-7	TGTGCCAGCAGTTTATTTCCCCCCCACGAGCAGTACTTC	CASSLFPPHEQYF
.	TRBV7-6	once	TRBJ2-3	TGTGCCAGCAGCTTAGGCTCCCTCTACGATACGCAGTATTTT	CASSLGSLYDTQYF
TRBD1	TRBV7-9	.	TRBJ2-7	TGTGCCAGCAGCCAAGGCCCGGGACAGATAAACTACGAGCAGTACTTC	CASSQGPGQINYEQYF
.	TRBV19	.	TRBJ2-5	TGTGCCAGTACGGGCAGCCCTCAGGAGACCCAGTACTTC	CASTGSPQETQYF
.	TRBV19	few	TRBJ1-1	TGTGCCAGTAGTATATGGGGGTCCGAATCCGAAGCTTTCTTT	CASSIWGSESEAFF
TRBD2	TRBV7-7	.	TRBJ2-5	TGTGCCAGCAGCCCAACTTTTAGCGGGGTCCAAGAGACCCAGTACTTC	CASSPTFSGVQETQYF
.	TRBV4-2	few	TRBJ2-6	TGTGCCAGCAGCCCCAGATCCGGTTCTGGGGCCAACGTCCTGACTTTC	CASSPRSGSGANVLTF
.	TRBV7-8	.	TRBJ2-2	TGTGCCAGCAGCTCCACAGGGAGCGGGGAGCTGTTTTTT	CASSSTGSGELFF
.	TRBV5-1	few	TRBJ1-1	TGCGCCAGCAGCTTGAATAAGAACACTGAAGCTTTCTTT	CASSLNKNTEAFF
.	TRBV2	.	TRBJ2-5	TGTGCCAGCAGTGAATGGCGTATGGAGACCCAGTACTTC	CASSEWRMETQYF
TRBD2	TRBV4-1	few	TRBJ2-3	TGCGCCAGCAGCCCGGGGGGAGCGGGGGGGGGAGATACGCAGTATTTT	CASSPGGAGGGDTQYF
TRBD2	TRBV7-9	few	TRBJ2-1	TGTGCCAGCAGCGCCGACAGACTAGCGGGGCCCCACAATGAGCAGTTCTTC	CASSADRLAGPHNEQFF
.	TRBV5-1	.	TRBJ1-5	TGCGCCAGCAGCTTGGGAGGCGGTAGCAATCAGCCCCAGCATTTT	CASSLGGGSNQPQHF
.	TRBV5-6	few	TRBJ1-2	TGTGCCAGCAGCTTATCGGAGGGGATCTGGGCATCAGATTATGGCTACACCTTC	CASSLSEGIWASDYGYTF
.	TRBV4-1	.	TRBJ2-1	TGCGCCAGCAGCCAAGCCCCGGGGCCCTACAATGAGCAGTTCTTC	CASSQAPGPYNEQFF
TRBD2	TRBV25-1	.	TRBJ2-7	TGTGCCAGCAGTGAATGGTCTAGCGGGAAAGAGCAGTACTTC	CASSEWSSGKEQYF
TRBD1	TRBV4-1	.	TRBJ2-7	TGCGCCAGCAGCCAAGAAGGGACAGGGGTCTACGAGCAGTACTTC	CASSQEGTGVYEQYF
.	TRBV7-2	.	TRBJ2-3	TGTGCCAGCAGCCCAAACGTAGCGGATTGGGTCCTAGATACGCAGTATTTT	CASSPNVADWVLDTQYF
TRBD1	TRBV7-9	.	TRBJ2-3	TGTGCCAGCAGCTACGACAGGGTGGCAGATACGCAGTATTTT	CASSYDRVADTQYF
.	TRBV25-1	.	TRBJ2-7	TGTGCCAGCAGTTTTAATACGGATTACGAGCAGTACTTC	CASSFNTDYEQYF
.	TRBV13	.	TRBJ2-5	TGTGCCAGCAGCTTAGAGAGGGCGGGTCAAGAGACCCAGTACTTC	CASSLERAGQETQYF
.	TRBV9	.	TRBJ2-3	TGTGCCAGCAGCGTAGTCGGGATGAGCACAGATACGCAGTATTTT	CASSVVGMSTDTQYF
TRBD1	TRBV2	few	TRBJ1-5	TGTGCCAGCAACCAGGACAGGGACAATCAGCCCCAGCATTTT	CASNQDRDNQPQHF
.	TRBV29-1	.	TRBJ2-1	TGCAGCGTTGACCAGGGAACGAGCAATGAGCAGTTCTTC	CSVDQGTSNEQFF
TRBD1	TRBV19	few	TRBJ2-7	TGTGCCAGTAGTACGGACAGGGGAACCTACGAGCAGTACTTC	CASSTDRGTYEQYF
TRBD2	TRBV9	.	TRBJ2-3	TGTGCCAGCAGCCCTAGGACTAGCGGGAGTAGCACAGATACGCAGTATTTT	CASSPRTSGSSTDTQYF
.	TRBV21-1	.	TRBJ1-2	TGTGCCAGCAGTTCTGGAGGGGTCATTGCCGAAGGGGGCTACACCTTC	CASSSGGVIAEGGYTF
TRBD1	TRBV7-9	few	TRBJ1-6	TGTGCCAGCAGCCCCACCGGGACAGGGGATTCACCCCTCCACTTT	CASSPTGTGDSPLHF
TRBD1	TRBV4-1	.	TRBJ2-7	TGCGCCAGCAGCCAAGGATGGACAGGATCCTACGAGCAGTACTTC	CASSQGWTGSYEQYF
.	TRBV27	.	TRBJ2-7	TGTGCCAGCAGTTTCCTAGGAGAGGGTCGCGAGCAGTACTTC	CASSFLGEGREQYF
.	TRBV9	.	TRBJ2-3	TGTGCCAGCAGCGTAGATGGGGTAGCAGATACGCAGTATTTT	CASSVDGVADTQYF
TRBD1	TRBV7-9	.	TRBJ1-1	TGTGCCAGCAGCCCGCCGGGACAGATAAACACTGAAGCTTTCTTT	CASSPPGQINTEAFF
.	TRBV29-1	.	TRBJ1-1	TGCAGCGTTGAGGACTTCAGGAACACTGAAGCTTTCTTT	CSVEDFRNTEAFF
TRBD1	TRBV5-1	many	TRBJ2-7	TGCGCCAGCAGTTACGGACAGGAAACCTACGAGCAGTACTTC	CASSYGQETYEQYF
.	TRBV11-1	few	TRBJ2-1	TGTGCCAGCAGCTTATCTTCCCTCGGAGGGGGCACTGAGCAGTTCTTC	CASSLSSLGGGTEQFF
.	TRBV2	.	TRBJ1-6	TGTGCCAGCATTGGCTCAAATTCACCCCTCCACTTT	CASIGSNSPLHF
TRBD1	TRBV6-5	.	TRBJ1-2	TGTGCCAGCAGTTACTCATGGACAGGGAACTATGGCTACACCTTC	CASSYSWTGNYGYTF
TRBD2	TRBV30	.	TRBJ2-1	TGTGCCTGGAGGGGACTAGCGGGAGTACACAATGAGCAGTTCTTC	CAWRGLAGVHNEQFF
.	TRBV6-5	few	TRBJ2-7	TGTGCCAGCAGCAAGACTGTCTACGAGCAGTACTTC	CASSKTVYEQYF